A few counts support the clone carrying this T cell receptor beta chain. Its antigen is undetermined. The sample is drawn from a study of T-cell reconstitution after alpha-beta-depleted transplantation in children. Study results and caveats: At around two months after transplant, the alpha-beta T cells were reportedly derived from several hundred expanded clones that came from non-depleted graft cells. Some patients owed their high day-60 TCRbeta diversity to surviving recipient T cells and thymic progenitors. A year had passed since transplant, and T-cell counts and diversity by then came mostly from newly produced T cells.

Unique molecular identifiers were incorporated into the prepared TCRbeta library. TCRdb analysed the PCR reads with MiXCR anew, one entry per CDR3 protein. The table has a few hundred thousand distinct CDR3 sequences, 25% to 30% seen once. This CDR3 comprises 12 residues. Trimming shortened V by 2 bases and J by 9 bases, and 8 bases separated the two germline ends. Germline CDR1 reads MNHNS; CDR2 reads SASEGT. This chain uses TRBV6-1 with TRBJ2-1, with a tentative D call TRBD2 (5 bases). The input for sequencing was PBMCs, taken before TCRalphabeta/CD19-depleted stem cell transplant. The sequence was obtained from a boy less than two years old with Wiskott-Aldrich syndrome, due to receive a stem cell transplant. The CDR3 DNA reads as TGTGCCAGCAGTGAATCTAGCACTGAGCAGTTCTTC. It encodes CASSESSTEQFF.